Listed below are T cell receptor beta chains from one sample, sequenced in a study of CD4 T cells in relation to SARS-CoV-2 and coronaviruses. What these receptors recognize is not known. Some clones are missing from TCRdb's copy, which holds only in-frame ones; the method was immunoSEQ multiplex PCR. The sample carries 35,000 to 50,000 clones, more than 65% recorded once. The sequenced sample was naive CD4+ T cells from PBMCs, cultured in vitro. These receptors all stem from an adult with COVID-19. CDR3s include the opening cysteine and the closing phenylalanine or tryptophan. D genes are given only for firm matches. Clone size is stated in some rows and not others, as once, few, many or a class when expanded.

D,size,J,V,CDR3,DNA
TRBD2,.,TRBJ2-2,TRBV6-5,CASLLTSGSIGELFF,TGTGCCAGCCTTCTAACTAGCGGGAGTATCGGGGAGCTGTTTTTT
.,.,TRBJ1-4,TRBV28,CATLGGVTNEKLFF,TGTGCCACTCTAGGGGGGGTAACTAATGAAAAACTGTTTTTT
.,.,TRBJ2-3,TRBV6-5,CASSTRRGGTDTQYF,TGTGCCAGCAGCACGAGGAGGGGCGGCACAGATACGCAGTATTTT
.,.,TRBJ2-5,TRBV24-1,CATSDPGGNGETQYF,TGTGCCACCAGTGATCCAGGCGGGAATGGAGAGACCCAGTACTTC
.,.,TRBJ1-4,TRBV2,CASRGTGLNEKLFF,TGTGCCAGCAGAGGGACGGGTCTTAATGAAAAACTGTTTTTT
.,once,TRBJ1-4,TRBV23-1,CASSEAGGLCATNEKLFF,TGCGCCAGCAGTGAAGCCGGGGGATTGTGCGCAACTAATGAAAAACTGTTTTTT
.,once,TRBJ2-6,TRBV28,CASSSDVGTGRSNGANVLTF,TGTGCCAGCAGTTCGGACGTGGGCACCGGACGGTCTAACGGGGCCAACGTCCTGACTTTC
.,.,TRBJ1-1,TRBV6-5,CASSSYRRGPEAFF,TGTGCCAGCAGTTCTTACCGCCGGGGCCCAGAAGCTTTCTTT
.,.,TRBJ1-5,TRBV9,CASSRGGGNQPQHF,TGTGCCAGCAGCCGGGGGGGTGGCAATCAGCCCCAGCATTTT
.,.,TRBJ2-5,TRBV28,CASSHPMTGPQETQYF,TGTGCCAGCAGTCACCCAATGACGGGGCCACAAGAGACCCAGTACTTC
TRBD1,.,TRBJ1-4,TRBV19,CASSIFAATGLHEKLFF,TGTGCCAGTAGTATATTCGCCGCGACAGGGTTGCATGAAAAACTGTTTTTT
.,.,TRBJ2-7,TRBV2,CASRGESYEQYF,TGTGCCAGCAGGGGCGAGTCCTACGAGCAGTACTTC
.,.,TRBJ2-2,TRBV6-5,CASRRTPMNTGELFF,TGTGCCAGCAGGAGAACCCCGATGAACACCGGGGAGCTGTTTTTT
TRBD1,.,TRBJ1-5,TRBV19,CASSTEGAGSNQPQHF,TGTGCCAGTAGTACGGAGGGGGCGGGTAGCAATCAGCCCCAGCATTTT
.,.,TRBJ1-1,TRBV6-5,CASSYRSVNTEAFF,TGTGCCAGCAGTTATCGTTCGGTGAACACTGAAGCTTTCTTT
TRBD1,.,TRBJ2-3,TRBV6-1,CASSEYRGGNGDTQYF,TGTGCCAGCAGTGAATATCGAGGGGGCAATGGAGATACGCAGTATTTT
TRBD1,.,TRBJ2-5,TRBV6-2/TRBV6-3,CASSLQGNQETQYF,TGTGCCAGCAGTTTACAGGGGAACCAAGAGACCCAGTACTTC
.,once,TRBJ2-1,TRBV6-1,CASSEADGVGGNEQFF,TGTGCCAGCAGTGAAGCAGACGGAGTTGGAGGCAATGAGCAGTTCTTC
.,.,TRBJ2-1,TRBV5-1,CASSITNEQFF,TGCGCCAGCAGCATTACCAATGAGCAGTTCTTC
.,.,TRBJ2-7,TRBV29-1,CSPGTVVYEQYF,TGCAGCCCCGGAACAGTTGTATACGAGCAGTACTTC
TRBD1,.,TRBJ2-3,TRBV6-2/TRBV6-3,CASSVRQGAVDTQYF,TGTGCCAGCAGCGTAAGACAGGGTGCCGTCGATACGCAGTATTTT
.,.,TRBJ2-7,TRBV6-1,CASSEGIADSYEQYF,TGTGCCAGCAGTGAGGGAATAGCGGACTCCTACGAGCAGTACTTC
TRBD2,.,TRBJ2-5,TRBV6-5,CASSYGAGQETQYF,TGTGCCAGCAGTTACGGAGCGGGGCAAGAGACCCAGTACTTC
TRBD2,.,TRBJ2-7,TRBV7-9,CASSPSGSPLGEQYF,TGTGCCAGCAGCCCTAGCGGGAGCCCCTTAGGTGAGCAGTACTTC
.,.,TRBJ2-2,TRBV2,CASSEVYTGELFF,TGTGCCAGCAGTGAAGTTTACACCGGGGAGCTGTTTTTT
TRBD2,.,TRBJ2-1,TRBV4-2,CAQQRISGRAVNEQFF,TGTGCCCAGCAGCGTATAAGCGGGAGGGCCGTCAATGAGCAGTTCTTC
.,.,TRBJ2-6,TRBV18,CASSRGSSGANVLTF,TGTGCCAGCTCACGAGGAAGCTCTGGGGCCAACGTCCTGACTTTC
.,.,TRBJ1-4,TRBV7-2,CASSRRRAEKLFF,TGTGCCAGCAGCCGACGCAGGGCTGAAAAACTGTTTTTT
.,.,TRBJ2-1,TRBV5-4,CASSLVGGRNEQFF,TGTGCCAGCAGCTTGGTTGGGGGCAGGAATGAGCAGTTCTTC
.,.,TRBJ2-1,TRBV4-3,CASSQDWASVDNEQFF,TGCGCCAGCAGCCAAGATTGGGCTAGCGTCGACAATGAGCAGTTCTTC
.,few,TRBJ2-7,TRBV30,CAWRTAPVYSYEQYF,TGTGCCTGGAGAACCGCGCCTGTGTACTCCTACGAGCAGTACTTC
.,.,TRBJ2-7,TRBV19,CASSSPHGPYEQYF,TGTGCCAGTAGTTCTCCTCACGGGCCCTACGAGCAGTACTTC
.,.,TRBJ2-3,TRBV24-1,CATSDYGLTDTQYF,TGTGCCACCAGTGATTACGGACTCACAGATACGCAGTATTTT
TRBD1,.,TRBJ2-1,TRBV9,CASSEGAGAGPYNEQFF,TGTGCCAGCAGCGAGGGGGCCGGGGCGGGCCCCTACAATGAGCAGTTCTTC
.,.,TRBJ2-7,TRBV18,CASSPSRQVYEQYF,TGTGCCAGCTCACCGTCCAGGCAAGTTTACGAGCAGTACTTC
.,.,TRBJ2-7,TRBV13,CASSFRTYSYEQYF,TGTGCCAGCAGCTTTAGGACCTACTCCTACGAGCAGTACTTC
TRBD2,once,TRBJ2-7,TRBV18,CASSRATSGRIYEQYF,TGTGCCAGCTCACGGGCGACTAGCGGGAGGATCTACGAGCAGTACTTC
TRBD1,.,TRBJ1-1,TRBV15,CATSREGYRGPSEAFF,TGTGCCACCAGCAGAGAAGGCTACAGGGGGCCATCGGAAGCTTTCTTT
.,.,TRBJ2-5,TRBV4-3,CASSQENRAGETQYF,TGCGCCAGCAGCCAAGAGAACAGGGCGGGGGAGACCCAGTACTTC
.,.,TRBJ2-1,TRBV7-9,CASSSSPYNEQFF,TGTGCCAGCAGCTCATCGCCCTACAATGAGCAGTTCTTC
.,.,TRBJ1-4,TRBV19,CAREGGGLFF,TGTGCCAGGGAGGGGGGGGGACTGTTTTTT
TRBD1,.,TRBJ1-1,TRBV28,CASRVEGTGSNTEAFF,TGTGCCAGCAGAGTCGAGGGGACAGGTTCGAACACTGAAGCTTTCTTT
TRBD1,.,TRBJ1-1,TRBV19,CASSMDRGRLNTEAFF,TGTGCCAGTAGTATGGACAGGGGGCGTCTGAACACTGAAGCTTTCTTT
TRBD2,.,TRBJ2-1,TRBV10-1,CASSGLGLAGNEQFF,TGCGCCAGCAGTGGTTTGGGACTAGCGGGGAATGAGCAGTTCTTC
.,.,TRBJ2-2,TRBV6-2/TRBV6-3,CASSSPRGRGDTGELFF,TGTGCCAGCAGTTCCCCTCGGGGGAGGGGGGACACCGGGGAGCTGTTTTTT
TRBD1,.,TRBJ2-3,TRBV4-2,CASSQDRGSTDTQYF,TGTGCCAGCAGCCAAGACAGGGGGAGCACAGATACGCAGTATTTT
.,.,TRBJ2-1,TRBV7-2,CASRFQGDNEQFF,TGTGCCAGCCGGTTCCAGGGAGATAATGAGCAGTTCTTC
.,.,TRBJ1-5,TRBV4-1,CASSQDSGVNQPQHF,TGCGCCAGCAGCCAAGATAGTGGAGTTAATCAGCCCCAGCATTTT
TRBD2,.,TRBJ2-7,TRBV15,CATSRDPPLAGESYEQYF,TGTGCCACCAGCAGAGACCCCCCCCTGGCGGGAGAATCCTACGAGCAGTACTTC
.,.,TRBJ2-7,TRBV4-1,CASSQDGGASRLYEQYF,TGCGCCAGCAGCCAAGATGGGGGGGCTTCCCGGCTCTACGAGCAGTACTTC
.,.,TRBJ1-4,TRBV7-9,CASSLEQGLGEKLFF,TGTGCCAGCAGCTTAGAACAGGGTCTCGGTGAAAAACTGTTTTTT
.,once,TRBJ2-3,TRBV24-1,CATSDLTSSTDTQYF,TGTGCCACCAGTGATTTGACTAGTAGCACAGATACGCAGTATTTT
.,.,TRBJ2-1,TRBV7-9,CASSLIWQEQFF,TGTGCCAGCAGCTTAATCTGGCAGGAGCAGTTCTTC